These 16 T cell receptor beta chains share one sample of origin, sequenced in a study of beta chain features in type 1 diabetes. Study results and caveats: All four CD4+ subsets from Type 1 diabetes patients carried moderately but significantly shorter TCRB CDR3s.

The authors reverse transcribed all of the isolated RNA, so sequencing captured expressed TCRB transcripts. Assay used: immunoSEQ multiplex PCR; TCRdb lists only in-frame clones, some missing. The table has about 130,000 clones, 9% seen once. No cognate antigen is known for these TCRs. The specimen was central memory CD4+ T cells from blood. The source of these receptors is a man aged 25-45 years with type 1 diabetes.

The chain links TRBV7-2 to TRBJ1-1; 7 bases agree with TRBD1. This CDR3 is 15 amino acids long. Trimming cost V 5 bases and J 1 base; bases outside gene matches: 7. Germline V gene sequence: CDR1 SGHTA, CDR2 FQGNSA. For the CDR3, the DNA is TGTGCCAGCAGCCACGGAAAGGGGGCGAACACTGAAGCTTTCTTT. The encoded protein is CASSHGKGANTEAFF.

In this sample, this clone turned up many times. The chain recombines TRBV19 with TRBJ1-1; 7 bases are shared with TRBD1. Germline CDR1 LNHDA, CDR2 SQIVND (reference sequence). The CDR3 length is 16 residues. J gave up 0 bases and V 4 bases, and 8 bases lay outside the gene matches. CDR3 residues: CASSTLNRGLNTEAFF. The CDR3 DNA sequence: TGTGCCAGTAGTACTCTAAACAGGGGATTGAACACTGAAGCTTTCTTT.

This clone was counted a few times. The chain couples TRBV5-1 to TRBJ2-7, with 10 bases aligning to TRBD2. This CDR3 region has 15 residues. Germline loops: CDR1 SGHRS, CDR2 YFSETQ. The V and J ends lost 1 base and 2 bases, in that order; junction bases with no gene match: 3. In nucleotides, the CDR3 is TGCGCCAGCAGCTTGTCTAGCGGGGGCACCTACGAGCAGTACTTC. This codes for CASSLSSGGTYEQYF.

The V call is TRBV6-1, the J call TRBJ1-6; D not certain. V shed 5 bases and J shed 10 bases, with 9 bases lying between them. The V gene's germline CDR1 is MNHNS and CDR2 SASEGT. The length of the CDR3 is 12 residues. CDR3 region: CASSSAGSPLHF. The CDR3 DNA is TGTGCCAGCAGTTCCGCGGGATCACCCCTCCACTTT.

This clone was seen more than once but under ten times. V usage is TRBV7-9 and J usage is TRBJ2-5; 7 bases line up with TRBD2. This CDR3 comprises 15 residues. Germline V gene data show CDR1 as SEHNR and CDR2 as FQNEAQ (reference sequence). V gave up 5 bases and J gave up 5 bases; unmatched junction bases: 11. CDR3 loop: CASSPLTSVGETQYF. CDR3 DNA: TGTGCCAGCAGCCCCCTTACTAGCGTCGGGGAGACCCAGTACTTC.

J is TRBJ1-6 and V is TRBV6-6; 10 nucleotides match TRBD1. V trimming: 6 bases; J trimming: 6 bases; junction bases outside the gene matches: 2. The CDR3 covers 14 residues. The germline gives CDR1 MNHNY, CDR2 SVGAGI (reference sequence). This chain's CDR3 is CASSWDRGNSPLHF. In nucleotides, the CDR3 is TGTGCCAGCAGCTGGGACAGGGGTAATTCACCCCTCCACTTT.

This clone has just a few counts. The V call is TRBV4-2, the J call TRBJ1-3, with 8 bases fitting TRBD1. The germline CDR1 and CDR2 sequences are LGHNA and YNFKEQ. The V segment lost 4 bases and the J segment 3 bases; nucleotides outside the gene matches: 8. This CDR3 is 16 amino acids long. Here the CDR3 reads CASSLRPGGDGNTIYF. CDR3 coding DNA: TGTGCCAGCAGCCTGCGACCAGGGGGCGATGGAAACACCATATATTTT.

This clone turned up a few times. This CDR3 is also generated by other DNA sequences in the sample. The rearrangement links TRBV6-6 to TRBJ2-7; 7 nucleotides agree with TRBD2. The CDR3 extends over 12 amino acids. The ends lost 8 bases at V and 3 bases at J; junction bases unmatched: 4. Germline CDR1 and CDR2: MNHNY and SVGAGI (reference sequence). The chain's CDR3 is CASALAVYEQYF. The CDR3 bases are TGTGCCAGCGCTCTAGCGGTCTACGAGCAGTACTTC.

V is TRBV4-3 and J is TRBJ2-7, with D perhaps matching TRBD1 (6 bases). This CDR3 region has 16 residues. Per germline, CDR1 LGHNA and CDR2 YSLEER. V was shortened by 0 bases and J by 2 bases, with 14 bases between the two germline ends. CDR3: CASSQEGNRETYEQYF. The CDR3 coding sequence is TGCGCCAGCAGCCAAGAGGGGAACAGGGAGACCTACGAGCAGTACTTC.

This clone turned up a few times. The chain has TRBV5-1 and TRBJ1-1; D remains unclear. Germline V gene lookup returns CDR1 SGHRS and CDR2 YFSETQ. This CDR3 is 14 amino acids long. Trimming stripped 0 bases from V and 0 bases from J, with 6 bases between. The CDR3 loop reads CASSLGTLNTEAFF. The CDR3 DNA sequence: TGCGCCAGCAGCTTGGGGACTTTGAACACTGAAGCTTTCTTT.

This sequence joins TRBV10-3 and TRBJ2-3; tentatively, D is TRBD2 (5 bases). There are 12 residues in the CDR3. V was shortened by 10 bases and J by 4 bases, with 12 bases between the two germline ends. Germline CDR1 reads ENHRY; CDR2 reads SYGVKD. The CDR3 DNA is TGTGCCACCGGAGCGGAACCAGATACGCAGTATTTT. This gives the protein CATGAEPDTQYF.

The V call is TRBV9, the J call TRBJ2-4; 8 bases are a match to TRBD1. The CDR3 totals 15 residues. Germline V CDR1 and CDR2: SGDLS, YYNGEE. Trimming cost V 4 bases and J 6 bases; bases outside gene matches: 9. As DNA, the CDR3 is TGTGCCAGCAGCTTACGGACAGGGCAGGGAAACATTCAGTACTTC. It is translated as CASSLRTGQGNIQYF.

The chain uses TRBV5-1 and TRBJ2-5; a weak D match, TRBD1 (6 bases). Trimming shortened V by 0 bases and J by 3 bases, and 15 bases separated the two germline ends. The V gene's germline CDR1 is SGHRS and CDR2 YFSETQ. The CDR3 sequence is 16 residues long. CDR3 DNA: TGCGCCAGCAGCTTGGGAACCGGGACAAATGAAGAGACCCAGTACTTC. As protein: CASSLGTGTNEETQYF.

CDR3 DNA sequence: TGTGCCAGCAGCCCGCTAGCGGGGGGAGATACGCAGTATTTT. This encodes CASSPLAGGDTQYF. The V gene is TRBV7-3, the J gene TRBJ2-3; TRBD2 agrees at 11 bases. The V and J ends lost 5 bases and 5 bases, in that order; junction bases with no gene match: 3. Germline values: CDR1 SGHTA, CDR2 FQGTGA. There are 14 residues in the CDR3.

This clone was detected a few times. This sequence joins TRBV7-3 and TRBJ1-1; D gene unclear. This CDR3 has 8 residues. Germline V gives CDR1 SGHTA, CDR2 FQGTGA. The CDR3 sequence: CATFGDFF. The CDR3 region has the DNA TGTGCTACCTTCGGAGATTTCTTT.

The chain has TRBV7-9 and TRBJ1-1, with 9 bases identical to TRBD1. The germline gives CDR1 SEHNR, CDR2 FQNEAQ (reference sequence). Trimming cost V 4 bases and J 4 bases; bases outside gene matches: 4. CDR3 size: 14 residues. CDR3 sequence reads: CASSSGQGSTEAFF. As DNA, the CDR3 is TGTGCCAGCAGCTCCGGACAGGGGAGCACTGAAGCTTTCTTT.